The 28 T cell receptor beta chains below all came from one sample that was sequenced in a study of tumor-infiltrating lymphocytes in primary liver carcinoma. The template, around 540 ng total RNA, yielded TCR beta cDNA made with a constant-region primer. ARM-PCR was slightly modified, and three nested multiplex PCR rounds with it gave rise to the TCR beta libraries. A C-beta reverse primer was combined with TRBV1-TRBV30 forward primers in the first two PCR rounds, and each round had approximately 10 cycles. From the multiplex PCR reads, TCRdb called clonotypes with MiXCR, one entry per CDR3 protein. The data contain about 120,000 distinct CDR3 sequences, around 62% of them singletons. Taking about 18-32 mg of unsorted bulk tissue, the authors co-extracted RNA and DNA. Source material: liver tumor tissue from sampling region 1. Subset described: tumor region T1, superior pole. These receptors all come from a woman aged 55-70 years with primary liver carcinoma and hepatitis B virus infection.

This clonotype was detected ten times or more. This chain connects TRBV11-1 to TRBJ2-1; D remains ambiguous. The V end was cut by 1 base, the J end by 7 bases, with 5 bases between. The CDR3 runs to 12 residues. Germline loops: CDR1 SGHAT, CDR2 FQDESV (reference sequence). In DNA, the CDR3 is TGTGCCAGCAGCTTAGTGCCAAATGAGCAGTTCTTC. Encoded protein: CASSLVPNEQFF.

A few counts support this clonotype. The chain uses TRBV7-9 and TRBJ1-6; the match to TRBD1 covers 7 bases. The CDR3 runs 14 residues. Germline V gene sequence: CDR1 SEHNR, CDR2 FQNEAQ (reference sequence). V gave up 1 base and J gave up 9 bases; unmatched junction bases: 3. CDR3 coding DNA: TGTGCCAGCAGCTTAGGACAGGGTGGTTCACCCCTCCACTTT. It codes for CASSLGQGGSPLHF.

This clonotype showed up many times. Being one base from a much bigger clone, this may be a read error. This likely comes from a read error, as the CDR3 has no conserved phenylalanine or tryptophan at its end. V is TRBV11-2 and J is TRBJ2-1, with D perhaps TRBD1 or TRBD2 (5 bases each). Trimming cost V 5 bases and J 0 bases, with 14 bases left between them. This CDR3 is built from 16 residues. Per the germline V gene, CDR1 is SGHAT and CDR2 is FQNNGV. CDR3 region: CASSPRDPSSYNEQFS. The CDR3 DNA follows: TGTGCCAGCAGCCCCCGGGACCCGAGCTCCTACAATGAGCAGTTCTCC.

On this clonotype itself: Germline is not matched at one junction end, which may reflect a read error. The rearrangement joins TRBV28 to TRBJ1-2; D possibly corresponds to TRBD1 (6 bases). Germline-derived CDR1 and CDR2 are MDHEN and SYDVKM. The CDR3 is 18 amino acids. The CDR3 bases are TGTGCCAGCAGTCACGTATTCCGGGACAAGCAGATCAGGAGTGGCCACACCTTC. It specifies CASSHVFRDKQIRSGHTF.

This clonotype was picked up a small number of times. No conserved phenylalanine or tryptophan ends this CDR3, so it is likely a read error. The rearrangement links TRBV4-1 to TRBJ2-1; D perhaps matches TRBD2 (5 bases). CDR3 length: 14 amino acids. Deletions cut 1 base from V and 8 bases from J, with 12 bases between. CDR1 and CDR2 from the germline V gene are MGHRA and YSYEKL. As DNA, the CDR3 is TGCGCCAGCAGCCAAGTTTCTAGCCAATATGAGCAGTTCTCC. Translating gives CASSQVSSQYEQFS.

This clonotype came up many times. The gene calls are TRBV12-3 or TRBV12-4 and TRBJ1-5; possibly TRBD1 for D (5 bases). Trimming pared 4 bases from V and 6 bases from J, leaving 7 bases between. The CDR3 has 12 residues. CDR3 coding DNA: TGTGCCAGCAGTTGGGGGGTTCAGCCCCAGCATTTT. Translating it yields CASSWGVQPQHF.

With regard to this clonotype: A junction boundary mismatches the germline segment, possibly from a read error. J is TRBJ2-7 and V is TRBV6-1, with 9 bases fitting TRBD2. The CDR3 sequence is 15 residues long. Germline values: CDR1 MNHNS, CDR2 SASEGT. The CDR3 DNA is TGTGCCAGCAGTGAATATAGCGGGAGCTCCTACGAGCAGCACTTC. This sequence encodes CASSEYSGSSYEQHF.

In its sample, this clonotype was seen many times. CDR3 nucleotides: TGCAGCGCTTCACCAGACTCTGGAAACACCATATATTTT. Its translation is CSASPDSGNTIYF. This chain uses TRBV29-1 with TRBJ1-3; no reliable D call. The CDR3 has 13 amino acids. Germline CDR1 and CDR2: SQVTM and ANQGSEA. The ends were cut back, 7 bases at V and 0 bases at J, with 10 bases in the middle. Full variable domain (missing parts from reference TRBV29-1 and TRBJ1-3): SAVISQKPSRDICQRGTSLTIQCQVDSQVTMMFWYRQQPGQSLTLIATANQGSEATYESGFVIDKFPISRPNLTFSTLTVSNMSPEDSSIYLCSASPDSGNTIYFGEGSWLTVV.

This clonotype is a singleton in its sample. The chain is built from TRBV5-1 and TRBJ2-5; D is uncertain. The V end was cut by 0 bases, the J end by 3 bases, with 9 bases between. Germline CDR1 is SGHRS and CDR2 is YFSETQ. CDR3 length: 14 residues. CDR3 sequence reads: CASSLDGTKETQYF. Written as DNA, the CDR3 is TGCGCCAGCAGCTTGGACGGAACCAAAGAGACCCAGTACTTC.

To note about this clonotype: A read error is possible here, since a much larger clone lies one base away. The chain uses TRBV6-2 or TRBV6-3 and TRBJ2-7; a possible D gene is TRBD2 (5 bases). The CDR3 has 11 amino acids. The germline gives CDR1 MNHEY, CDR2 SVGEGT. V was clipped by 6 bases and J by 12 bases, with 15 bases between them. For the CDR3, the DNA is TGTGCCAGCAGAACAGAGGGTAAGCTGTACTTC. Its translation is CASRTEGKLYF.

Only a few counts were recorded for this clonotype. Since a much larger clone is just one base distant, this may be a read error. CDR3 sequence reads: CASSPTSGRAAGQFF. DNA of the CDR3: TGTGCCAGCAGTCCAACTAGCGGGAGGGCCGCTGGGCAGTTCTTC. The chain uses TRBV6-2 or TRBV6-3 and TRBJ2-1; 13 nucleotides agree with TRBD2. Germline CDR1 reads MNHEY; CDR2 reads SVGEGT. CDR3 length: 15 amino acids. After removal of 5 bases from V and 12 bases from J, the junction contained 10 bases not matched to a gene.

V usage is TRBV2 and J usage is TRBJ1-3; 7 nucleotides agree with TRBD1. Germline lookup yields CDR1 SNHLY and CDR2 FYNNEI. The junction had 4 bases not matched to a gene; V was cut back by 7 bases and J by 1 base. This CDR3 spans 14 amino acids. CDR3 sequence reads: CASKIQGSGNTIYF. The CDR3 nucleotides read TGTGCCAGCAAGATACAGGGGTCTGGAAACACCATATATTTT.

To note about this clonotype: A much larger clonotype is one base distant, so this may be a read error. The rearrangement links TRBV6-1 to TRBJ1-3; D call uncertain. Germline V gives CDR1 MNHNS, CDR2 SASEGT. The CDR3 consists of 14 residues. The CDR3 DNA is TGTCCCATCAAAAGGGTCGGTTCTGGAAACACCATATATTTT. Translated, it gives CPIKRVGSGNTIYF.

About this clonotype: The CDR3 does not end in the conserved phenylalanine or tryptophan, so this is likely a read error. The CDR3 coding sequence is TGCAGCCTCCGACGAACAGGGGCTTCTGGCTACGAGCAGTACTAC. This codes for CSLRRTGASGYEQYY. The V gene is TRBV29-1, the J gene TRBJ2-7; 7 bases match TRBD1. J lost 3 bases, V lost 8 bases, and 16 bases had no gene match. The CDR3 is made up of 15 amino acids. CDR1 and CDR2 from the germline V gene are SQVTM and ANQGSEA.

Of note for this clonotype: A much larger clone lies a single base off, so this may be a read error. The rearrangement links TRBV6-5 to TRBJ2-3, with 7 positions matching TRBD2. With 5 bases clipped from V and 2 bases from J, the junction kept 4 bases outside the gene matches. CDR1 MNHEY and CDR2 SVGAGI come from the germline V gene. The CDR3 totals 14 residues. The CDR3 nucleotides are TGTGCCAGCAGTCCGACTAGCTACACAGATACGCAGTATTTT. As protein: CASSPTSYTDTQYF.

The chain joins TRBV28 to TRBJ2-7; D is ambiguous. V dropped 7 bases and J dropped 3 bases, with 7 bases sitting between them. Germline V gene data show CDR1 as MDHEN and CDR2 as SYDVKM. The CDR3 contains 11 residues. Written as DNA, the CDR3 is TGTGCCAGCACCATGGGCTACGAGCAGTACTTC. The encoded protein is CASTMGYEQYF. Together with reference TRBV28 and TRBJ2-7, the CDR3 gives the full variable domain: DVKVTQSSRYLVKRTGEKVFLECVQDMDHENMFWYRQDPGLGLRLIYFSYDVKMKEKGDIPEGYSVSREKKERFSLILESASTNQTSMYLCASTMGYEQYFGPGTRLTVT.

Points on this clonotype: A read error is likely, as this CDR3 ends without the conserved phenylalanine or tryptophan. The rearrangement joins TRBV10-3 to TRBJ1-2; D is perhaps TRBD1 (6 bases). Germline V gene data show CDR1 as ENHRY and CDR2 as SYGVKD. The CDR3 has 12 amino acids. The CDR3 sequence is CAIAPDSYGYTS. The DNA of the CDR3 is TGCGCCATCGCGCCGGACAGCTATGGCTACACCTCC.

The rearrangement joins TRBV11-2 to TRBJ2-1, with D maybe TRBD2 (6 bases). This CDR3 is 15 amino acids long. CDR1 and CDR2 (germline): SGHAT, FQNNGV. Trimming pared 7 bases from V and 6 bases from J, leaving 19 bases between. DNA of the CDR3: TGTGCCAGCACCTTTTTCTGGAGGGATGGCAATGAGCAGTTCTTC. It translates to CASTFFWRDGNEQFF.

On this clonotype itself: Sequence at one end of the junction differs from germline and may be a read error. Here the CDR3 reads CDSSSSRGAFSNEQFF. In DNA form, the CDR3 reads TGTGACAGCAGCTCCAGTAGGGGGGCGTTTAGCAATGAGCAGTTCTTC. The rearrangement joins TRBV11-1 to TRBJ2-1; D may be TRBD1 or TRBD2 (6 bases each). CDR3 length: 16 residues. The V gene's germline CDR1 is SGHAT and CDR2 FQDESV (reference sequence).

Regarding this clonotype: One end of the junction varies from germline; a read error may be responsible. The chain has TRBV7-3 and TRBJ2-1; the match to TRBD2 covers 14 bases. There are 16 residues in the CDR3. Germline V CDR1 and CDR2: SGHTA, FQGTGA. The CDR3 coding sequence is TGTGCTAGCAGCCGAGTCGGGACTAGCGGGAGCAATGAGCAGTTCTTC. This sequence encodes CASSRVGTSGSNEQFF.

This clonotype was picked up a small number of times. Possible read error: a much larger clone is one base away. This chain links TRBV12-3 or TRBV12-4 with TRBJ1-5; 9 bases match TRBD1. There are 14 residues in the CDR3. Unmatched junction bases numbered 8, after V lost 5 bases and J lost 9 bases. The CDR3 region has the DNA TGTGCCAGCAGTGGGGGACAGGGCTCTCGGCCCCAGCATTTT. It yields the protein CASSGGQGSRPQHF.

This clonotype has just a few counts. The V call is TRBV28, the J call TRBJ2-7; TRBD2 aligns across 12 bases. V lost 3 bases, J lost 5 bases, and 8 bases stayed unmatched. CDR1 and CDR2 from the germline V gene are MDHEN and SYDVKM. The CDR3 is made up of 16 amino acids. As DNA, the CDR3 is TGTGCCAGCAGTTTCTCTAGCGGGAGGGCCATGCACGAGCAGTACTTC. This codes for CASSFSSGRAMHEQYF.

About this clonotype: A clone one base away is much larger, so this may be a read error. This rearrangement joins TRBV5-8 to TRBJ1-1; D is ambiguous. In germline, CDR1 is SGHTS, CDR2 YDEGEE. Trimming removed 2 bases at V and 6 bases at J, with 8 bases between. The CDR3 loop spans 12 amino acids. The CDR3 DNA reads TGTGCCAGCAGCTTTTGGGGATCTGAAGCTTTCTTT. Encoded protein: CASSFWGSEAFF.

This chain links TRBV12-3 or TRBV12-4 with TRBJ2-5; D may be TRBD2 (5 bases). This CDR3 spans 13 amino acids. Trimming shortened V by 5 bases and J by 5 bases, and 12 bases separated the two germline ends. CDR3 sequence reads: CASSQTTHETQYF. The CDR3 nucleotides read TGTGCCAGCAGTCAGACTACACATGAGACCCAGTACTTC.

This clonotype was found once. This chain uses TRBV4-1 with TRBJ2-3; D gene ambiguous. Trimming removed 0 bases at V and 2 bases at J, with 6 bases between. CDR1 MGHRA and CDR2 YSYEKL come from the germline V gene. This CDR3 has 14 residues. CDR3 DNA: TGCGCCAGCAGCCAAGAGACTGTCACAGATACGCAGTATTTT. Translated, it gives CASSQETVTDTQYF.

This sequence joins TRBV11-2 and TRBJ2-1, with 14 bases that match TRBD2. V shed 7 bases, J shed 8 bases, and the junction held 13 bases outside the gene matches. The CDR3 is 17 amino acids. CDR1 and CDR2 (germline): SGHAT, FQNNGV. CDR3 protein: CASNRRLAGGLGDEQFF. The CDR3, as DNA: TGTGCCAGCAATAGGAGACTAGCGGGAGGGCTGGGGGATGAGCAGTTCTTC. Full variable domain (remainder filled in from reference TRBV11-2 and TRBJ2-1): EAGVAQSPRYKIIEKRQSVAFWCNPISGHATLYWYQQILGQGPKLLIQFQNNGVVDDSQLPKDRFSAERLKGVDSTLKIQPAKLEDSAVYLCASNRRLAGGLGDEQFFGPGTRLTVL.

Note on this clonotype: A read error may be the cause here, since a much bigger clone is one base away. The chain links TRBV4-1 to TRBJ2-1, with 10 positions matching TRBD2. The germline V gene encodes CDR1 MGHRA and CDR2 YSYEKL. Trimming at V came to 1 base and at J to 5 bases, leaving 5 bases not matched to a gene. The CDR3 totals 16 residues. For the CDR3, the DNA is TGCGCCAGCAGCCAAGTGGGACTAGCGAGGGACAATGAGCAGTTCTTC. Translation: CASSQVGLARDNEQFF.

To note about this clonotype: This may stem from a read error, because a much larger clone lies one nucleotide away. The V gene is TRBV12-3 or TRBV12-4, the J gene TRBJ2-1; D possibly corresponds to TRBD2 (5 bases). The CDR3 covers 15 residues. Trimming removed 7 bases from V and 2 bases from J, with 15 bases in between. The CDR3 coding sequence is TGTGCCAGCACTAAGGAGGCCCGCCCCTACAATGAGCAGTTCTTC. The encoded protein is CASTKEARPYNEQFF.